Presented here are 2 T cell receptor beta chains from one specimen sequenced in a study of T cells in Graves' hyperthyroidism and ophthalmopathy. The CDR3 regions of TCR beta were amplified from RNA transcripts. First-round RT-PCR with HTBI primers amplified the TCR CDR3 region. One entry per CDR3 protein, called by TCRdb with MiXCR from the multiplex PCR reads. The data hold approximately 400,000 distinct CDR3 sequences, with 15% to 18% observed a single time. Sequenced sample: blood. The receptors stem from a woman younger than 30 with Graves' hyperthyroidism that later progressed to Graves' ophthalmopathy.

CDR3 DNA sequence: TGTGCCAGCACCCTAGGACCGACCAACTATGGCTACACCTTC. Residues: CASTLGPTNYGYTF. The rearrangement links TRBV9 to TRBJ1-2; D unclear. The CDR3 runs to 14 residues. The germline gives CDR1 SGDLS, CDR2 YYNGEE. Trimming left V 6 bases short and J 2 bases short, with 14 bases between. Filled out from reference TRBV9 and TRBJ1-2, the complete variable domain reads DSGVTQTPKHLITATGQRVTLRCSPRSGDLSVYWYQQSLDQGLQFLIQYYNGEERAKGNILERFSAQQFPDLHSELNLSSLELGDSALYFCASTLGPTNYGYTFGSGTRLTVV.

CDR3 sequence: CSARDNRGTETQYF. The DNA of the CDR3 is TGCAGTGCTAGAGACAACAGGGGCACAGAGACCCAGTACTTC. The chain couples TRBV20-1 to TRBJ2-5; 7 nucleotides align to TRBD1. CDR3 length: 14 amino acids. The germline V gene has CDR1 DFQATT and CDR2 SNEGSKA (reference sequence). With 0 bases clipped from V and 4 bases from J, the junction kept 5 bases outside the gene matches.